This section outlines one T cell receptor (beta chain) sequence together with its context. These data come from a study of monozygotic twins with inflammatory bowel disease. Nested PCRs (about 17 and 10 cycles, two total) were applied to TCRalpha and TCRbeta cDNA. TCRdb reprocessed the 5' RACE reads; each CDR3 protein has one entry and no DNA is given. This repertoire includes about 380,000 distinct CDR3 sequences. Looked up from germline, CDR1 is SGDLS and CDR2 is YYNGEE. The CDR3 is made up of 15 amino acids. The chain combines TRBV9 with TRBJ2-3; TCRdb outputs TRBD1, but without DNA this stays unchecked. The receptor's source is a human donor with ulcerative colitis or Crohn's disease, or a healthy co-twin of an affected twin (not recorded which). The sequenced sample consisted of blood. The CDR3 protein is CASSEARGTTDTQYF.